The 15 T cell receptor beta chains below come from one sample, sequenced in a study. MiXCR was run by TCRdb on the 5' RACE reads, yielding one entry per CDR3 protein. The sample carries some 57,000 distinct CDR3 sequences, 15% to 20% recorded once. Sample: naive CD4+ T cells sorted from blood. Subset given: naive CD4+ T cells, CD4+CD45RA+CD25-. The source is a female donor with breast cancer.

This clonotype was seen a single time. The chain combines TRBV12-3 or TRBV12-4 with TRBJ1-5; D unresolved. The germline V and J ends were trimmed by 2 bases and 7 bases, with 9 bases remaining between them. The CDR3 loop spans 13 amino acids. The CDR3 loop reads CASSLRASQPQHF. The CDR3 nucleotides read TGTGCCAGCAGTTTACGGGCGTCCCAGCCCCAGCATTTT.

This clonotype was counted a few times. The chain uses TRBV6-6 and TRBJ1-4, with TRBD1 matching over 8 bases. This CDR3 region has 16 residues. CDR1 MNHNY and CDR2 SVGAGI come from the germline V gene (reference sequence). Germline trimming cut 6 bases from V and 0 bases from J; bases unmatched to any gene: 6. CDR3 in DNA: TGTGCCAGCAGCCGGGACAGGAGTGCAACTAATGAAAAACTGTTTTTT. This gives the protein CASSRDRSATNEKLFF.

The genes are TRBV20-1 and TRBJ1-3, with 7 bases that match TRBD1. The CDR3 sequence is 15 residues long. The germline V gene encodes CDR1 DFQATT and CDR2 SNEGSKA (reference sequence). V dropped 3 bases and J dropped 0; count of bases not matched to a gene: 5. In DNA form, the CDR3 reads TGCAGTGCTAGGCAGGGGGGGGTCTCTGGAAACACCATATATTTT. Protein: CSARQGGVSGNTIYF.

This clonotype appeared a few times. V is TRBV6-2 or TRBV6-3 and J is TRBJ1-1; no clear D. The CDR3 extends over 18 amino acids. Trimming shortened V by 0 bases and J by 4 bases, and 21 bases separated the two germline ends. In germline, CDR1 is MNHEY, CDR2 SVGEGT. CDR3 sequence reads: CASSYSGIGVFSGTEAFF. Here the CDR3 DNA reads TGTGCCAGCAGTTACTCAGGGATTGGGGTTTTTTCTGGCACTGAAGCTTTCTTT.

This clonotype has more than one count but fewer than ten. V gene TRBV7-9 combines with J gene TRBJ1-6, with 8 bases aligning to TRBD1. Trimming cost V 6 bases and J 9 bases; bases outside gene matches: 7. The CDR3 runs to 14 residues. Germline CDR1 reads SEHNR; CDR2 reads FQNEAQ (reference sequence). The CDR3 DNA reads TGTGCCAGCAGAAGGACAGGGCAGAGTTCACCCCTCCACTTT. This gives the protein CASRRTGQSSPLHF.

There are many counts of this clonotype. CDR3 bases: TGTGCCAGCAGCTTGAAAGCACCCATTATCGCCTACGAGCAGTACTTC. Amino acid sequence: CASSLKAPIIAYEQYF. The chain couples TRBV5-5 to TRBJ2-7; D uncertain. Germline-derived CDR1 and CDR2 are SGHKS and YYEKEE (reference sequence). The CDR3 is 16 amino acids. V gave up 1 base and J gave up 2 bases, with 16 bases separating them.

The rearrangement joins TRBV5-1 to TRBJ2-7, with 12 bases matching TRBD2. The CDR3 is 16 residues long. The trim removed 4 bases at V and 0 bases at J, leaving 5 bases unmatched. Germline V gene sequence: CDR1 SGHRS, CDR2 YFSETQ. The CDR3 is CASSNPGLAGSYEQYF. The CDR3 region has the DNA TGCGCCAGCAGCAATCCGGGACTAGCGGGCTCCTACGAGCAGTACTTC.

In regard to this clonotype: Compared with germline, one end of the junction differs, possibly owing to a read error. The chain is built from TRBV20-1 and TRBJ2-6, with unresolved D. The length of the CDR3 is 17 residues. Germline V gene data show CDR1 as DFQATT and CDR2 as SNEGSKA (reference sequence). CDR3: CSARAGPRSSGANVLTF. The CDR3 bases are TGCAGTGCTAGAGCAGGTCCCCGCTCATCTGGAGCCAACGTCCTGACTTTC.

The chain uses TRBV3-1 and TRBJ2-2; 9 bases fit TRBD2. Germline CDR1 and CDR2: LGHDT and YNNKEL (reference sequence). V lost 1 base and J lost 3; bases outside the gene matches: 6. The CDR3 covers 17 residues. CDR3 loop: CASSQVALAGYTGELFF. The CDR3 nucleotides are TGTGCCAGCAGCCAAGTGGCCCTAGCGGGATACACCGGGGAGCTGTTTTTT.

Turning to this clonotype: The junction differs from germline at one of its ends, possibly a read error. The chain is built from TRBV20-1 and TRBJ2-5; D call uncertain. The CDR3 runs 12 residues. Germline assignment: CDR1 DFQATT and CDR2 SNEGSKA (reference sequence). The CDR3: CSAKFSQETLYF. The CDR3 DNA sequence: TGCAGTGCTAAATTTTCGCAAGAGACCCTGTACTTC.

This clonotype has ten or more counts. CDR3 bases: TGTGCCAGCAGCTACCGACAGGGAGGAGGCAATCAGCCCCAGCATTTT. It yields the protein CASSYRQGGGNQPQHF. The chain carries TRBV7-2 and TRBJ1-5; 7 bases line up with TRBD1. The CDR3 contains 16 residues. V lost 4 bases, J lost 2 bases, and 8 bases stayed unmatched. Germline CDR1 is SGHTA and CDR2 is FQGNSA.

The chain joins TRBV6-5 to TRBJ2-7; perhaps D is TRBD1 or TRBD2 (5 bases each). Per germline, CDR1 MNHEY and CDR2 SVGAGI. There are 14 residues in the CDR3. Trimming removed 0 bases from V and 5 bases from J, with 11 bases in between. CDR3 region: CASSYSVSGHEQYF. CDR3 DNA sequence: TGTGCCAGCAGTTACTCGGTTTCGGGGCACGAGCAGTACTTC.

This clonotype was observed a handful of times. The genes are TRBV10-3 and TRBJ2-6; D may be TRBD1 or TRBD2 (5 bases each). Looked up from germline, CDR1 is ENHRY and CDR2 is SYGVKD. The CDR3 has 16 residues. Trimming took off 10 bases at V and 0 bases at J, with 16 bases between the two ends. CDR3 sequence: CATEGTAVSGANVLTF. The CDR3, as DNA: TGTGCCACCGAAGGGACGGCGGTCTCTGGGGCCAACGTCCTGACTTTC.

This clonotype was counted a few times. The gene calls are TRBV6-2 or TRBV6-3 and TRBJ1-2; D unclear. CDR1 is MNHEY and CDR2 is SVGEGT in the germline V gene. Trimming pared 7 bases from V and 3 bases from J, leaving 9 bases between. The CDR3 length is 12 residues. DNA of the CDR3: TGTGCCAGCAAGGCGACTGACTATGGCTACACCTTC. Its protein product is CASKATDYGYTF.

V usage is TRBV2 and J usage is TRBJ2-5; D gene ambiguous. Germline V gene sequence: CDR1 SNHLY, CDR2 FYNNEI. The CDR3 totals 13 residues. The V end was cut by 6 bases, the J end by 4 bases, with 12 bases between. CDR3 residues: CASSELFGETQYF. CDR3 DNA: TGTGCCAGCAGCGAACTCTTCGGAGAGACCCAGTACTTC.